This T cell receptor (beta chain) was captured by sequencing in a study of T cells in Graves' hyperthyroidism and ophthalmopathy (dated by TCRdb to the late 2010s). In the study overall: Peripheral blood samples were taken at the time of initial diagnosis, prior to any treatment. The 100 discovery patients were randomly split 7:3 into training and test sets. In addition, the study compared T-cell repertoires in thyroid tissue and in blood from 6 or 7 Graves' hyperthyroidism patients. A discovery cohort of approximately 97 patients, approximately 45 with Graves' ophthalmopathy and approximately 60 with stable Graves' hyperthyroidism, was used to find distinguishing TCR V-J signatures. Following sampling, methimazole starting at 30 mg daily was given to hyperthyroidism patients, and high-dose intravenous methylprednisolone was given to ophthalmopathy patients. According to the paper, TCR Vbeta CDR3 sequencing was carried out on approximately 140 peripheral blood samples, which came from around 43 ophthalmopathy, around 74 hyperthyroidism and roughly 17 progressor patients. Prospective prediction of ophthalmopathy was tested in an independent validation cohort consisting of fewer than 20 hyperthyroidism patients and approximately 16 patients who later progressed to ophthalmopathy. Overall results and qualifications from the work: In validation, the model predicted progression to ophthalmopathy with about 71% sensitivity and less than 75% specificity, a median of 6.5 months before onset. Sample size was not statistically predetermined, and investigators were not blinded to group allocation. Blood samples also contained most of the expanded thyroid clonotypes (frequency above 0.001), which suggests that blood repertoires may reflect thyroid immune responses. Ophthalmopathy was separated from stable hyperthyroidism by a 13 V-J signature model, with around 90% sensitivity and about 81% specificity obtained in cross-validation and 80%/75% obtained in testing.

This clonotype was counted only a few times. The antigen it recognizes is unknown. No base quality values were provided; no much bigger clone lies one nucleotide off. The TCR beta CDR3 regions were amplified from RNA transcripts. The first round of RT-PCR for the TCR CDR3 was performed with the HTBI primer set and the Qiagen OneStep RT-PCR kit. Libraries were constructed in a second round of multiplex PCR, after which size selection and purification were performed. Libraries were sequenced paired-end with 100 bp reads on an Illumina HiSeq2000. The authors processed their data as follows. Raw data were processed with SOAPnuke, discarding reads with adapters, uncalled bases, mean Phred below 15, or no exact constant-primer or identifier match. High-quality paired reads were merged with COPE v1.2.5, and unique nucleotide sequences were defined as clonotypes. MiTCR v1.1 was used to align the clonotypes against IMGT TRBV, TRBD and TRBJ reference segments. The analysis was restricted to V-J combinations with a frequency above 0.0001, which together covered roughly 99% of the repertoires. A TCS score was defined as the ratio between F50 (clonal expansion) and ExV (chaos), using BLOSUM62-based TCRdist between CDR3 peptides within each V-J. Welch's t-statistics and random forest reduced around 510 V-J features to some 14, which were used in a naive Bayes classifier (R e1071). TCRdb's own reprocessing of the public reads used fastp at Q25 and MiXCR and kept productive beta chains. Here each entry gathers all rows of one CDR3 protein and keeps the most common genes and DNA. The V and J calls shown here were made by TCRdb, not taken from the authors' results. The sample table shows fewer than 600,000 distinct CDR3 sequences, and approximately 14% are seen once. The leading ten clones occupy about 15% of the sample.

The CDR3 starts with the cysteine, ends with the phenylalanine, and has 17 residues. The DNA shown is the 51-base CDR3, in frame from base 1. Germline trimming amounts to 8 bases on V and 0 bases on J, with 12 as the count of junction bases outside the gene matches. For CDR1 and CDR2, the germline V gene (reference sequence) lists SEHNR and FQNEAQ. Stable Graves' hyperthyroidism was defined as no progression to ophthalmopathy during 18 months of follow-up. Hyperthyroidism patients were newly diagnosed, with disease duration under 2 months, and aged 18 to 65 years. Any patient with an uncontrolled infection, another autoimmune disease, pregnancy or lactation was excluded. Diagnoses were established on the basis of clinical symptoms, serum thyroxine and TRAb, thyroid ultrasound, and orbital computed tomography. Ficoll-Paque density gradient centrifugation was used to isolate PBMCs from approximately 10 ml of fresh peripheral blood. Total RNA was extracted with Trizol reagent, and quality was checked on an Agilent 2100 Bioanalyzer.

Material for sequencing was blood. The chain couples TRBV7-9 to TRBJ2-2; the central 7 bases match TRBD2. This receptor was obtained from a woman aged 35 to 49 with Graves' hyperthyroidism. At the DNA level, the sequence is TGTGCCAGCCTTCCAATGGCGGGAGTATCGAACACCGGGGAGCTGTTTTTT. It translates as CASLPMAGVSNTGELFF.